This TCR beta chain was sequenced in a study of T cell responses to AZD1222 COVID-19 vaccine. The CDR3 has 11 amino acids. Per the germline V gene, CDR1 is SGHTA and CDR2 is FQGNSA. The V and J ends lost 1 base and 13 bases, in that order; junction bases with no gene match: 3. The sample holds a few counts of this clone. Pooling was applied to second doses at about 4 or about 12 weeks. TCRdb's copy holds only in-frame clones and misses some; the assay was immunoSEQ multiplex PCR. The table records some 120,000 clones, around 83% of them present only once. V and J are TRBV7-2 and TRBJ1-2, with TRBD1 matching 7 bases. The sample in question was peripheral blood, obtained 28 days after the second AZD1222 dose. This TCR was sampled from an adult who received the AZD1222 COVID-19 vaccine. CDR3 DNA: TGTGCCAGCAGCTTAGAGGACAGGCCCACCTTC. Its translation: CASSLEDRPTF.